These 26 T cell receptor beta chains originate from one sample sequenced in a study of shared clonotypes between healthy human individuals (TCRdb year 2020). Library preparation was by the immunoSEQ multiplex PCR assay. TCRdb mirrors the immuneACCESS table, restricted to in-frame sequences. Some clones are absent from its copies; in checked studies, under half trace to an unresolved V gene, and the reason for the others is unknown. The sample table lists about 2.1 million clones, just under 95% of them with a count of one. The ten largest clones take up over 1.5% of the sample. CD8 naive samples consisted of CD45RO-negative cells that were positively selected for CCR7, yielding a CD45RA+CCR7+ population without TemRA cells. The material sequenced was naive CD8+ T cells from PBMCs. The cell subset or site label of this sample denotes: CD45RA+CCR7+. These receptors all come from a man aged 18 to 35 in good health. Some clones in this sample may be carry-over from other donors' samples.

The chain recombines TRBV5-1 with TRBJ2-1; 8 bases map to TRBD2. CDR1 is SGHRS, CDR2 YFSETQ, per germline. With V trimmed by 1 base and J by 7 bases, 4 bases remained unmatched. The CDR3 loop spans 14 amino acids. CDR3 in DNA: TGCGCCAGCAGCTTGAGGACTAGCTTTAATGAGCAGTTCTTC. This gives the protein CASSLRTSFNEQFF. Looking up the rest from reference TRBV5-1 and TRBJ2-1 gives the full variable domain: KAGVTQTPRYLIKTRGQQVTLSCSPISGHRSVSWYQQTPGQGLQFLFEYFSETQRNKGNFPGRFSGRQFSNSRSEMNVSTLELGDSALYLCASSLRTSFNEQFFGPGTRLTVL.

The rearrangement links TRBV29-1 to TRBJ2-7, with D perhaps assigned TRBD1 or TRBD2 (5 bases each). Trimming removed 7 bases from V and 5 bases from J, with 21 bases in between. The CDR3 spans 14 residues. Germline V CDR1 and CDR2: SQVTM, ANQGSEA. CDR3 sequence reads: CSGRGAAGVDEQYF. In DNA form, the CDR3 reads TGCAGCGGGCGAGGGGCAGCCGGCGTCGACGAGCAGTACTTC.

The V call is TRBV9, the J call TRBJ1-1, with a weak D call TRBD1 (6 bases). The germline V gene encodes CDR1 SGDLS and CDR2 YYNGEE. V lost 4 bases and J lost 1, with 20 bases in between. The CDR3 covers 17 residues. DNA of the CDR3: TGTGCCAGCAGCTCACGACCCCTTGAAGGGGGGAACACTGAAGCTTTCTTT. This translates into CASSSRPLEGGNTEAFF.

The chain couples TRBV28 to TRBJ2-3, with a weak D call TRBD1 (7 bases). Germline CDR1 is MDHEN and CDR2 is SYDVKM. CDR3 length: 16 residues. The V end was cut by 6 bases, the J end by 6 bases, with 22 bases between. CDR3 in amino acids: CASSFPTGRLGDTQYF. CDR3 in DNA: TGTGCCAGCAGCTTCCCGACAGGGAGGCTCGGGGATACGCAGTATTTT.

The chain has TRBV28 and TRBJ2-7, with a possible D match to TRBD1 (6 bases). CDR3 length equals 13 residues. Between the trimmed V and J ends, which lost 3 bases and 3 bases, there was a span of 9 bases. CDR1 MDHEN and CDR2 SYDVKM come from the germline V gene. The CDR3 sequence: CASSFKGVYEQYF. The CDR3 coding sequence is TGTGCCAGCAGTTTTAAGGGGGTCTACGAGCAGTACTTC.

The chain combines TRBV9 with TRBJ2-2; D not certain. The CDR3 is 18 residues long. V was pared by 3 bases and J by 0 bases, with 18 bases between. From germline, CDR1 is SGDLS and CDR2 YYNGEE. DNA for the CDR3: TGTGCCAGCAGCGCCGGATCCCAAGGGCCTACGAACACCGGGGAGCTGTTTTTT. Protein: CASSAGSQGPTNTGELFF.

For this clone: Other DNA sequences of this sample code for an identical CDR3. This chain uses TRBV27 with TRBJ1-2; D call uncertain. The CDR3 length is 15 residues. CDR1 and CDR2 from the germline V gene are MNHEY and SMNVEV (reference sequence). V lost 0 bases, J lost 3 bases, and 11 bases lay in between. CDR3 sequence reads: CASSLSAGGYYGYTF. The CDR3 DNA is TGTGCCAGCAGTTTATCCGCAGGAGGGTACTATGGCTACACCTTC.

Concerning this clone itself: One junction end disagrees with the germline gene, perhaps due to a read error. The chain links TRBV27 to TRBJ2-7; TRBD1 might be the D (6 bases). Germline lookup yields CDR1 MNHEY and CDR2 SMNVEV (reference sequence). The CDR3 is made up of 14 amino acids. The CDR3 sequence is CASSVSRGFDEQYF. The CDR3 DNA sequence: TGTGCCAGCAGTGTATCGAGGGGGTTTGACGAGCAGTACTTC.

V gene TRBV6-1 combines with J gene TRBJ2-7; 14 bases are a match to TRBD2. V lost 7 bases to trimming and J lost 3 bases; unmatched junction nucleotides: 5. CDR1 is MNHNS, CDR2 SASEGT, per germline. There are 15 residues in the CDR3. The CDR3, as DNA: TGTGCCAGCATTGTGACTAGCGGGAGGGTCTACGAGCAGTACTTC. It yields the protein CASIVTSGRVYEQYF.

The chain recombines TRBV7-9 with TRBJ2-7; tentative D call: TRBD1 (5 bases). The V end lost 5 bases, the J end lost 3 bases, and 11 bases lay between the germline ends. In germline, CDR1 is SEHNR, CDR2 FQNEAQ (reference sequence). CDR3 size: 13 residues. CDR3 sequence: CASSDATVYEQYF. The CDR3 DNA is TGTGCCAGCAGCGATGCGACAGTCTACGAGCAGTACTTC.

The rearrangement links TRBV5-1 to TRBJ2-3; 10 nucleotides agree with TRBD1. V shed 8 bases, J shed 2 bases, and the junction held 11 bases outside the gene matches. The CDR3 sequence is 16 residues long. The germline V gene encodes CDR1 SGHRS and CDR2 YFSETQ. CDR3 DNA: TGCGCCAGTTTACCGTGGACAGGGGGGTCCACAGATACGCAGTATTTT. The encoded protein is CASLPWTGGSTDTQYF.

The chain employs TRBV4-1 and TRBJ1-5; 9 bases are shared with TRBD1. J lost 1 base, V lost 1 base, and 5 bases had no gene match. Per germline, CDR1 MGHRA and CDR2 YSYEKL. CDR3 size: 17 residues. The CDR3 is CASSQGGQGQSNQPQHF. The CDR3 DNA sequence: TGCGCCAGCAGCCAAGGGGGACAGGGACAGAGCAATCAGCCCCAGCATTTT.

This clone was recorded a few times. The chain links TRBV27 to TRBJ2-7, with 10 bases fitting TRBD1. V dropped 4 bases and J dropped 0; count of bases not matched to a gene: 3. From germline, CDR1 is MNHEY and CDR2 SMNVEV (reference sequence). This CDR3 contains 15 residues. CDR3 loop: CASSSGTGASYEQYF. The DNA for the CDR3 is TGTGCCAGCAGTTCCGGGACAGGGGCCTCCTACGAGCAGTACTTC.

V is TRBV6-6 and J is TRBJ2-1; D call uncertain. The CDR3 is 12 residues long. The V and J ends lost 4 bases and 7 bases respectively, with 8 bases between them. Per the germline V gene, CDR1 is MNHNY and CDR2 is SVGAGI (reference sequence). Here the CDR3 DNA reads TGTGCCAGCAGTTCTATATCAAATGAGCAGTTCTTC. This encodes CASSSISNEQFF.

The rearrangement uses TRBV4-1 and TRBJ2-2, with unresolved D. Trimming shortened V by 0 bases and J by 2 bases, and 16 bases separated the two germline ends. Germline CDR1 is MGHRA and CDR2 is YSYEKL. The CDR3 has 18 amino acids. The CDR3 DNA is TGCGCCAGCAGCCAAGAACTGAGCTCCCGTCACAACACCGGGGAGCTGTTTTTT. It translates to CASSQELSSRHNTGELFF.

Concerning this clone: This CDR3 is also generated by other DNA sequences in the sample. CDR3 coding DNA: TGTGCCAGCAGGCCCCCGGGGAGGCTATACGAGCAGTACTTC. It specifies CASRPPGRLYEQYF. V usage is TRBV27 and J usage is TRBJ2-7, with D tentatively TRBD2 (6 bases). V gave up 6 bases and J gave up 4 bases, with 16 bases separating them. The length of the CDR3 is 14 residues. Germline CDR1 MNHEY, CDR2 SMNVEV (reference sequence).

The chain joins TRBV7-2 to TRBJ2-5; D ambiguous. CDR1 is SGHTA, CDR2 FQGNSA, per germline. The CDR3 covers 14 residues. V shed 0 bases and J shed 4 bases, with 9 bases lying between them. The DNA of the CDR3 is TGTGCCAGCAGCTTAGCGTCTAGGGTAGAGACCCAGTACTTC. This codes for CASSLASRVETQYF.

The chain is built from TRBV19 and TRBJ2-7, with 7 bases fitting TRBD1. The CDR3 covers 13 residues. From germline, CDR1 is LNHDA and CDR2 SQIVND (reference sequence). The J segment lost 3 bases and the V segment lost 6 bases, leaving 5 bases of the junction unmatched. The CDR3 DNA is TGTGCCAGTAGCTTGGGACAGTACTACGAGCAGTACTTC. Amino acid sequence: CASSLGQYYEQYF.

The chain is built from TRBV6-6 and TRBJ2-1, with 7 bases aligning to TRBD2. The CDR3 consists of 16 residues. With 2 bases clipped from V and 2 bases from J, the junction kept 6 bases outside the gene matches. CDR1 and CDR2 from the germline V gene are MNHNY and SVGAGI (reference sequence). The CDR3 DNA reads TGTGCCAGCAGTTACAAGGCGGGAGTGCCCTACAATGAGCAGTTCTTC. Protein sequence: CASSYKAGVPYNEQFF.

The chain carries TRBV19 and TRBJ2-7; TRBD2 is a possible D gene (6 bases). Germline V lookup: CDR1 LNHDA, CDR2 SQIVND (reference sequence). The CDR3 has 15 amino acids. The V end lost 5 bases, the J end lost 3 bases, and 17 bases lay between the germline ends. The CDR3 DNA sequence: TGTGCCAGTAGTGGTCGGAGGGCCTCCGACTACGAGCAGTACTTC. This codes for CASSGRRASDYEQYF.

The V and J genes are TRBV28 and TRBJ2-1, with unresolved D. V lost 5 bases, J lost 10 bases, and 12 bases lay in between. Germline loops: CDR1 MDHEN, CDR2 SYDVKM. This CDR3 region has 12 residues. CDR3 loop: CASSPHITEQFF. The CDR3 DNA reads TGTGCCAGCAGTCCCCATATAACGGAGCAGTTCTTC.

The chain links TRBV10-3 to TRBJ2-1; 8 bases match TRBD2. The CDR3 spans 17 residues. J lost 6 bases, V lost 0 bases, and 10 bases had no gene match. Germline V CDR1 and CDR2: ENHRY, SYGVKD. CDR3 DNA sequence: TGTGCCATCAGTGAGTCCGGGAGGGGCGTTGCGATCAATGAGCAGTTCTTC. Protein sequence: CAISESGRGVAINEQFF.

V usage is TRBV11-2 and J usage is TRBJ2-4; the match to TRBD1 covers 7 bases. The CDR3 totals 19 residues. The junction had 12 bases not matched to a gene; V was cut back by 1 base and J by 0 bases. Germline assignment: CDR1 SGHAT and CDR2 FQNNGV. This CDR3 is CASSLAMGQQQLAKNIQYF. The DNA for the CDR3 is TGTGCCAGCAGCTTAGCTATGGGACAGCAACAATTAGCCAAAAACATTCAGTACTTC.

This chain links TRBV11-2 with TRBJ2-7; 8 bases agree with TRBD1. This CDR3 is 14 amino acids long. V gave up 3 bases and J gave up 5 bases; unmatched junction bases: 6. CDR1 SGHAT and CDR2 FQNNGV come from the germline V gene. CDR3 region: CASSFFRTGNEQYF. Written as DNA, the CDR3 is TGTGCCAGCAGCTTCTTCAGGACAGGGAACGAGCAGTACTTC. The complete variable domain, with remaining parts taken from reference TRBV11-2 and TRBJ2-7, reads EAGVAQSPRYKIIEKRQSVAFWCNPISGHATLYWYQQILGQGPKLLIQFQNNGVVDDSQLPKDRFSAERLKGVDSTLKIQPAKLEDSAVYLCASSFFRTGNEQYFGPGTRLTVT.

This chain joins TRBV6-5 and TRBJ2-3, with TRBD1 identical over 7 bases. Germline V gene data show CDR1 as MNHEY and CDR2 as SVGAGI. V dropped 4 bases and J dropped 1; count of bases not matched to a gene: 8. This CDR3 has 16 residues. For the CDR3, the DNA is TGTGCCAGCAGTTCCCGGTATGGACAGGGCACAGATACGCAGTATTTT. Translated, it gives CASSSRYGQGTDTQYF.

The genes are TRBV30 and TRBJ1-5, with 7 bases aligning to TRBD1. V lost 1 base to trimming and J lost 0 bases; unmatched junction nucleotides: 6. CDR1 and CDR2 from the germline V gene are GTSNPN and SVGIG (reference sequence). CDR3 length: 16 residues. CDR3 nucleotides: TGTGCCTGGAGTGGGGGACAGCAGCATAGCAATCAGCCCCAGCATTTT. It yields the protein CAWSGGQQHSNQPQHF.